This entry lists 15 T cell receptor beta chains sequenced from one sample in a study of CD8 T cells in ankylosing spondylitis (dated by TCRdb to the late 2010s). The library was obtained by 5' RACE. Sequenced using an Illumina HiSeq 2500. The public reads were quality trimmed at Q25 with fastp and then assembled into clones with MiXCR by TCRdb, keeping productive beta chains. Each CDR3 protein gets just one entry, which takes the most common genes and DNA from the rows behind it. The sample table records 200,000 to 300,000 distinct CDR3 sequences; around 9.2% of these occur just once. Around 6.8% of the sample lies in the top ten. The sample comprised blood, either unsorted or a sorted T cell fraction (not recorded which). These TCRs come from a male donor with ankylosing spondylitis or in good health (not recorded which).

This clonotype was detected ten times or more. This chain connects TRBV4-2 to TRBJ2-7; TRBD2 might be the D (5 bases). Germline lookup yields CDR1 LGHNA and CDR2 YNFKEQ. The V gene lost 0 bases and the J gene lost 3 bases, with 9 bases spanning the gap. This CDR3 spans 14 amino acids. CDR3 DNA: TGTGCCAGCAGCCAAGAGCCGGGAAACTACGAGCAGTACTTC. This gives the protein CASSQEPGNYEQYF.

This clonotype was seen ten or more times. V usage is TRBV29-1 and J usage is TRBJ2-1; 11 nucleotides line up with TRBD2. The germline V gene encodes CDR1 SQVTM and CDR2 ANQGSEA. CDR3 length: 14 amino acids. After removal of 7 bases from V and 0 bases from J, the junction contained 2 bases not matched to a gene. Here the CDR3 DNA reads TGCAGCGGGGGACTAGCGGACTCCTACAATGAGCAGTTCTTC. This gives the protein CSGGLADSYNEQFF.

A word on this clonotype: This may be a read error, as it is one base from a much larger clone. The chain is built from TRBV20-1 and TRBJ1-1; D unclear. The V and J ends lost 3 bases and 2 bases respectively, with 16 bases between them. Germline-derived CDR1 and CDR2 are DFQATT and SNEGSKA (reference sequence). The CDR3 covers 15 residues. The CDR3 DNA reads TGCAGTGCTAGGCGGCGGCACTTACTCAACACTGAAGCTTTCTTT. This gives the protein CSARRRHLLNTEAFF.

The sample holds many counts of this clonotype. The chain employs TRBV5-1 and TRBJ1-5, with TRBD1 as a possible D gene (6 bases). The CDR3 totals 16 residues. V shed 0 bases and J shed 0 bases, with 10 bases lying between them. From germline, CDR1 is SGHRS and CDR2 YFSETQ. CDR3 nucleotide sequence: TGCGCCAGCAGCTTGGGAACAGGGAATAGCAATCAGCCCCAGCATTTT. Translation gives CASSLGTGNSNQPQHF. Full variable domain (remainder filled in from reference TRBV5-1 and TRBJ1-5): KAGVTQTPRYLIKTRGQQVTLSCSPISGHRSVSWYQQTPGQGLQFLFEYFSETQRNKGNFPGRFSGRQFSNSRSEMNVSTLELGDSALYLCASSLGTGNSNQPQHFGDGTRLSIL.

This clonotype was found many times. The V call is TRBV6-1, the J call TRBJ1-6; 7 nucleotides match TRBD1. The CDR3 is 15 residues long. In germline, CDR1 is MNHNS, CDR2 SASEGT. V was clipped by 5 bases and J by 8 bases; unmatched bases: 9. CDR3: CASSRTGTAYSPLHF. The DNA of the CDR3 is TGTGCCAGCAGTCGGACAGGAACTGCCTATTCACCCCTCCACTTT.

The chain combines TRBV28 with TRBJ2-1; D gene uncertain. Trimming took off 1 base at V and 5 bases at J, with 12 bases between the two ends. The CDR3 covers 15 residues. Germline V lookup: CDR1 MDHEN, CDR2 SYDVKM. The CDR3 DNA follows: TGTGCCAGCAGTTTATCCGGGCCAGGCAACAATGAGCAGTTCTTC. Amino acids: CASSLSGPGNNEQFF.

The chain combines TRBV30 with TRBJ1-2; D unresolved. The CDR3 runs to 13 residues. Germline V lookup: CDR1 GTSNPN, CDR2 SVGIG (reference sequence). Trimming shortened V by 6 bases and J by 1 base, and 12 bases separated the two germline ends. CDR3 residues: CACPDRINYGYTF. In DNA form, the CDR3 reads TGTGCCTGTCCCGACCGGATTAACTATGGCTACACCTTC. The variable domain in full, with the rest retrieved from reference TRBV30 and TRBJ1-2, is SQTIHQWPATLVQPVGSPLSLECTVEGTSNPNLYWYRQAAGRGLQLLFYSVGIGQISSEVPQNLSASRPQDRQFILSSKKLLLSDSGFYLCACPDRINYGYTFGSGTRLTVV.

This clonotype was detected only a few times. V and J are TRBV5-1 and TRBJ2-3; the match to TRBD2 covers 9 bases. Trimming removed 1 base from V and 4 bases from J; junction bases left unmatched: 10. Germline V lookup: CDR1 SGHRS, CDR2 YFSETQ. The CDR3 runs to 17 residues. The CDR3 sequence is CASSLPPSGGGADTQYF. CDR3 DNA: TGCGCCAGCAGCTTGCCCCCCTCGGGCGGGGGGGCAGATACGCAGTATTTT.

This clonotype was recorded many times. V is TRBV20-1 and J is TRBJ2-5; 7 bases are shared with TRBD1. The CDR3 is 15 amino acids. V shed 5 bases and J 1 base; nucleotides not matched to a gene: 10. Germline V CDR1 and CDR2: DFQATT, SNEGSKA (reference sequence). The CDR3: CSAQLQGWIQETQYF. The CDR3 DNA reads TGCAGTGCTCAACTACAGGGGTGGATCCAAGAGACCCAGTACTTC.

Many counts were recorded for this clonotype. The gene calls are TRBV9 and TRBJ2-1; D might be TRBD1 or TRBD2, each matching 6 bases. Germline CDR1 is SGDLS and CDR2 is YYNGEE. This CDR3 contains 18 residues. Trimming took off 0 bases at V and 0 bases at J, with 16 bases between the two ends. As DNA, the CDR3 is TGTGCCAGCAGCGTAGAGGGGGTATTCGGGAGCTCCTACAATGAGCAGTTCTTC. This encodes CASSVEGVFGSSYNEQFF.

This sequence joins TRBV19 and TRBJ2-7, with D hard to call. This CDR3 region has 15 residues. Per germline, CDR1 LNHDA and CDR2 SQIVND (reference sequence). V shed 5 bases and J shed 6 bases, with 20 bases lying between them. The CDR3 spells CASSAAGSNWGEQYF. CDR3 coding DNA: TGTGCCAGTAGTGCCGCCGGGTCCAACTGGGGCGAGCAGTACTTC.

There are many counts of this clonotype. J is TRBJ2-1 and V is TRBV6-2 or TRBV6-3; possibly TRBD1 for D (5 bases). CDR1 and CDR2 (germline): MNHEY, SVGEGT. Trimming stripped 10 bases from V and 0 bases from J, with 13 bases between. There are 14 residues in the CDR3. The CDR3 sequence: CATMDTRSYNEQFF. The CDR3 DNA reads TGTGCCACCATGGACACCCGCTCCTACAATGAGCAGTTCTTC.

This clonotype occurred many times. V usage is TRBV7-2 and J usage is TRBJ2-1; 10 bases fit TRBD1. CDR1 and CDR2 from the germline V gene are SGHTA and FQGNSA. V was clipped by 9 bases and J by 5 bases; unmatched bases: 7. There are 14 residues in the CDR3. CDR3 in DNA: TGTGCCAGTTCCAGACAGGGGGCAAACAATGAGCAGTTCTTC. It yields the protein CASSRQGANNEQFF.

This clonotype has a count of ten or more. The chain joins TRBV6-1 to TRBJ1-1; no definite D call. Trimming took off 7 bases at V and 1 base at J, with 10 bases between the two ends. Per the germline V gene, CDR1 is MNHNS and CDR2 is SASEGT. The CDR3 extends over 13 amino acids. Here the CDR3 reads CASNIEANTEAFF. CDR3 sequence (DNA): TGTGCCAGCAATATAGAAGCGAACACTGAAGCTTTCTTT.

In this sample, this clonotype turned up many times. The chain links TRBV7-2 to TRBJ1-2; D not certain. V lost 3 bases and J lost 2, with 19 bases in between. This CDR3 is built from 17 residues. CDR1 and CDR2 from the germline V gene are SGHTA and FQGNSA. The CDR3 DNA is TGTGCCAGCAGCTTGAGGGCCCCCGATCCGACGAACTATGGCTACACCTTC. As protein: CASSLRAPDPTNYGYTF.